The next 27 T cell receptor beta chains were all read from a single sample in a study of monozygotic twins with inflammatory bowel disease. TCRdb re-called the 5' RACE reads and gives one entry per CDR3 protein, without DNA. The sample totals about 140,000 distinct CDR3 sequences; its top ten clones hold around 1.3%. The sample comprised blood. These receptors came from a human donor with ulcerative colitis or Crohn's disease, or a healthy co-twin of an affected twin (not recorded which).

V gene TRBV4-2 combines with J gene TRBJ1-2. Germline assignment: CDR1 LGHNA and CDR2 YNFKEQ. The CDR3 spans 15 residues. The chain's CDR3 is CASSQDPQTDYGYTF.

The V call is TRBV5-1, the J call TRBJ2-5; there is no DNA to check the TCRdb D call of TRBD1. The CDR3 is 13 residues long. From germline, CDR1 is SGHRS and CDR2 YFSETQ. The CDR3 here is CASSFEGGETQYF. The whole variable domain, filled in from reference TRBV5-1 and TRBJ2-5, reads KAGVTQTPRYLIKTRGQQVTLSCSPISGHRSVSWYQQTPGQGLQFLFEYFSETQRNKGNFPGRFSGRQFSNSRSEMNVSTLELGDSALYLCASSFEGGETQYFGPGTRLLVL.

V and J are TRBV12-3 or TRBV12-4 and TRBJ1-1. The CDR3 is 16 amino acids. CDR3: CASSLPNLRRNTEAFF.

The J gene is TRBJ1-1, the V gene TRBV5-5. This CDR3 is built from 17 residues. Looked up from germline, CDR1 is SGHKS and CDR2 is YYEKEE (reference sequence). Here the CDR3 reads CASSFLSTGLTGTEAFF.

The chain couples TRBV27 to TRBJ1-1; as DNA is missing, the TRBD1 call by TCRdb cannot be tested. This CDR3 has 14 amino acids. CDR1 and CDR2 (germline): MNHEY, SMNVEV (reference sequence). CDR3 residues: CASSLMVRGAAAFF.

The rearrangement links TRBV2 to TRBJ2-1; TCRdb's D call, TRBD2, is unchecked because there is no DNA. Germline CDR1 SNHLY, CDR2 FYNNEI. The CDR3 runs to 15 residues. The CDR3 sequence: CASLQRASSYNEQFF.

This chain joins TRBV7-2 and TRBJ1-6; the D call of TRBD1 rests on TCRdb alone, since no DNA is present to check it. Germline V lookup: CDR1 SGHTA, CDR2 FQGNSA. The CDR3 loop spans 15 amino acids. CDR3 residues: CASSFQGARNSPLHF.

V gene TRBV2 combines with J gene TRBJ1-3. Germline V gene lookup returns CDR1 SNHLY and CDR2 FYNNEI. CDR3 length: 14 residues. This chain's CDR3 is CASSEGNSGNTIYF.

V is TRBV7-3 and J is TRBJ2-3; as DNA is missing, the TRBD2 call by TCRdb cannot be tested. This CDR3 contains 14 residues. CDR1 and CDR2 from the germline V gene are SGHTA and FQGTGA. CDR3 amino acids: CASSSLAGADTQYF.

The V gene is TRBV12-3 or TRBV12-4, the J gene TRBJ2-2; the TRBD1 assignment by TCRdb is unverifiable without DNA. The CDR3 length is 13 residues. CDR3: CASRPGHTGELFF.

The chain carries TRBV25-1 and TRBJ1-1; TCRdb lists TRBD1, though no DNA is available to test this call. Germline V gives CDR1 MGHDK, CDR2 SYGVNS. This CDR3 spans 14 amino acids. CDR3 sequence: CARSGRPRGVEAFF.

CDR3 region: CSARDPGLSPDTQYF. J is TRBJ2-3 and V is TRBV20-1; TCRdb indicates TRBD2, and absent DNA this call remains unverified. The CDR3 contains 15 residues. Germline V lookup: CDR1 DFQATT, CDR2 SNEGSKA (reference sequence).

The CDR3 here is CASSFRELSNQPQHF. This sequence joins TRBV7-8 and TRBJ1-5; TCRdb designates TRBD1, a call that cannot be tested without DNA. This CDR3 region has 15 residues. Germline CDR1 reads SGHVS; CDR2 reads FQNEAQ.

The CDR3 reads CASSLLPILAAFTDTQYF. This rearrangement joins TRBV5-1 to TRBJ2-3; TCRdb outputs TRBD2, but without DNA this stays unchecked. The length of the CDR3 is 18 residues. From germline, CDR1 is SGHRS and CDR2 YFSETQ.

The chain employs TRBV5-4 and TRBJ1-2. The CDR3 runs 12 residues. Germline CDR1 SGHNT, CDR2 YYREEE (reference sequence). The CDR3 loop reads CASSLRFSGYTF. The full variable domain, with the rest looked up from reference TRBV5-4 and TRBJ1-2, is ETGVTQSPTHLIKTRGQQVTLRCSSQSGHNTVSWYQQALGQGPQFIFQYYREEENGRGNFPPRFSGLQFPNYSSELNVNALELDDSALYLCASSLRFSGYTFGSGTRLTVV.

The V gene is TRBV5-1, the J gene TRBJ2-1; TCRdb indicates TRBD2, and absent DNA this call remains unverified. This CDR3 has 15 residues. Per the germline V gene, CDR1 is SGHRS and CDR2 is YFSETQ. The CDR3 is CASKTRTSGYNEQFF.

The chain carries TRBV5-4 and TRBJ2-3. Germline-derived CDR1 and CDR2 are SGHNT and YYREEE (reference sequence). The CDR3 length is 15 residues. The CDR3 sequence: CASSLGSPWKDTQYF.

This chain links TRBV20-1 with TRBJ1-5; TCRdb lists TRBD1, though no DNA is available to test this call. Germline V gene lookup returns CDR1 DFQATT and CDR2 SNEGSKA (reference sequence). This CDR3 has 17 amino acids. The chain's CDR3 is CSASVGTAAYSNQPQHF.

CDR3 sequence: CAISSGRSTDTQYF. The chain is built from TRBV10-3 and TRBJ2-3; the TCRdb call, TRBD2, lacks DNA for checking. Germline V gene data show CDR1 as ENHRY and CDR2 as SYGVKD. The length of the CDR3 is 14 residues.

The V call is TRBV5-1, the J call TRBJ2-7; the D gene TCRdb calls, TRBD2, cannot be checked with no DNA. CDR3 length: 14 amino acids. Germline lookup yields CDR1 SGHRS and CDR2 YFSETQ. The CDR3 region is CASRGGPSSYEQYF.

The gene calls are TRBV29-1 and TRBJ2-1; no DNA is available, so the TRBD2 call from TCRdb remains unchecked. Germline CDR1 SQVTM, CDR2 ANQGSEA. The CDR3 length is 14 residues. The CDR3 here is CSVEREEKVDEQFF.

This chain connects TRBV3-1 to TRBJ2-7; TCRdb's D call of TRBD2 is untestable without DNA. In germline, CDR1 is LGHDT, CDR2 YNNKEL (reference sequence). The CDR3 has 16 residues. The CDR3 is CASSPTRGLASYEQYF.

The chain links TRBV4-3 to TRBJ2-7; TCRdb returns TRBD1, unconfirmable since there is no DNA. The V gene's germline CDR1 is LGHNA and CDR2 YSLEER. The length of the CDR3 is 16 residues. The chain's CDR3 is CASSQDSGQTPYEQYF.

The chain uses TRBV20-1 and TRBJ2-7; TCRdb's D call of TRBD1 is untestable without DNA. This CDR3 contains 11 residues. The germline V gene encodes CDR1 DFQATT and CDR2 SNEGSKA (reference sequence). CDR3 in amino acids: CSASTSSGDSF.

V gene TRBV14 combines with J gene TRBJ2-5. Per the germline V gene, CDR1 is SGHDN and CDR2 is FVKESK. This CDR3 spans 15 amino acids. The CDR3 loop reads CASSQRSRGRGTQYF.

The chain links TRBV4-1 to TRBJ2-1; there is no DNA to check the TCRdb D call of TRBD1. The CDR3 sequence is 13 residues long. Germline values: CDR1 MGHRA, CDR2 YSYEKL. CDR3 residues: CASSQYGQVEQFF.

The chain combines TRBV27 with TRBJ2-5; TCRdb indicates TRBD2, and absent DNA this call remains unverified. Germline loops: CDR1 MNHEY, CDR2 SMNVEV (reference sequence). The CDR3 covers 15 residues. CDR3 loop: CASSFGLAGGRTQYF.